This TCR beta chain was identified in a study of blood T cell repertoires in COVID-19. Overall study: Researchers got acute and convalescent COVID-19 samples from the United States, Italy and Spain. PBMCs, B-cell-depleted T cells, or T cells provided the cDNA or gDNA that made up the material.

Original methodology: Cell counts per sample came from amplifying reference gene primers. Repertoires were generated with immunoSEQ multiplex PCR, while TCRdb's copy carries only in-frame clones and drops some. The V and J calls and clone size are taken from that table; D and trimming were inferred from the DNA. The sample has 200,000 to 250,000 clones, nearly 90% seen once. The sequenced sample consisted of peripheral blood. The receptor comes from a young woman who had recovered from COVID-19.

CDR3 coding DNA: TGTGCCAGCAGTTACGGAGGACAGGGCTACGAGCAGTACTTC. It encodes CASSYGGQGYEQYF. The gene calls are TRBV6-2 or TRBV6-3 and TRBJ2-7, with TRBD1 matching over 8 bases. The J segment lost 3 bases and the V segment lost 2 bases, leaving 3 bases of the junction unmatched. This CDR3 is built from 14 residues. Looked up from germline, CDR1 is MNHEY and CDR2 is SVGEGT.